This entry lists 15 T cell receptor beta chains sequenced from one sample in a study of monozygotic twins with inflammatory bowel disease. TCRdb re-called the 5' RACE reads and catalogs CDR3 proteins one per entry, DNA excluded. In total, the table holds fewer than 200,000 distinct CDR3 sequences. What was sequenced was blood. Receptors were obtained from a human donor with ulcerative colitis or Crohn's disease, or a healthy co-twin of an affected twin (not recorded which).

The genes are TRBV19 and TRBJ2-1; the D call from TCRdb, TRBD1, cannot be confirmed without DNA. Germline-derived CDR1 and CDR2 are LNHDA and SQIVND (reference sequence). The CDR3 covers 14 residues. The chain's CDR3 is CASSIGDRVGEQFF.

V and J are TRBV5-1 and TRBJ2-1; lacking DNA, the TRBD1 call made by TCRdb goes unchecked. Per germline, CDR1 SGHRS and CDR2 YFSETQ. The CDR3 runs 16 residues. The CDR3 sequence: CASRTGQGMTYNEQFF.

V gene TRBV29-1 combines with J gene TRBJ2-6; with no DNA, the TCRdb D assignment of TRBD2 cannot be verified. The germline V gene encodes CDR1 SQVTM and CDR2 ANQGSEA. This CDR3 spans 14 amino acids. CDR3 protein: CSALGGSGANVLTF.

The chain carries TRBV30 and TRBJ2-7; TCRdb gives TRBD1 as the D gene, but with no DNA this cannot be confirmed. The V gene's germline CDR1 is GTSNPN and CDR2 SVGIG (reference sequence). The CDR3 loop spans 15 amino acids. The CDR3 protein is CAWSPKAGADYEQYF.

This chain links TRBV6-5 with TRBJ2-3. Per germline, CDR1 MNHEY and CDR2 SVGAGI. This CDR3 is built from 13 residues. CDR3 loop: CASSYDRADTQYF.

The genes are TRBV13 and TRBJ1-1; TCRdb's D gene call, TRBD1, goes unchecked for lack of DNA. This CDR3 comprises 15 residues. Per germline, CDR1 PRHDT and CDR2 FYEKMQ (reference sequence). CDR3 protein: CASSTLGQGRTEAFF.

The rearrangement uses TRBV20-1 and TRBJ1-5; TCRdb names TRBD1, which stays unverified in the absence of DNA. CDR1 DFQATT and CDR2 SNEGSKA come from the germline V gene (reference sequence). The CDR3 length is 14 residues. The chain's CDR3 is CSASGMGGNQPQHF.

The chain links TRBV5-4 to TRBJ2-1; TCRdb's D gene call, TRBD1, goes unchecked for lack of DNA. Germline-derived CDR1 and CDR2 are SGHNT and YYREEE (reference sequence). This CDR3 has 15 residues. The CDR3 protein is CASSLGQGVNNEQFF.

CDR3 residues: CASSNTPFGNQPQHF. The chain links TRBV27 to TRBJ1-5; TCRdb reports TRBD1, a call that lacks DNA to check it against. The CDR3 has 15 residues. The germline CDR1 and CDR2 sequences are MNHEY and SMNVEV (reference sequence).

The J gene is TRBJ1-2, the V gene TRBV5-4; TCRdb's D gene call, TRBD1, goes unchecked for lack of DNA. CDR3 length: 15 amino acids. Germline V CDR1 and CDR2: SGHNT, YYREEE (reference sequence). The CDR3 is CASSPAQAGAYGYTF.

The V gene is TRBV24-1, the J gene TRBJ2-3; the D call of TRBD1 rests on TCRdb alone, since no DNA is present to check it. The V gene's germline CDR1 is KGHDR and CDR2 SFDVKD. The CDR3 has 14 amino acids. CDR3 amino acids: CATSHRGHGDTQYF.

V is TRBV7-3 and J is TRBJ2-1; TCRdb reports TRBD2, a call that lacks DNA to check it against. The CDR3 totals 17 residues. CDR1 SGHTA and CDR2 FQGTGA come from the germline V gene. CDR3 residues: CASSPRTSGGGWDEQFF.

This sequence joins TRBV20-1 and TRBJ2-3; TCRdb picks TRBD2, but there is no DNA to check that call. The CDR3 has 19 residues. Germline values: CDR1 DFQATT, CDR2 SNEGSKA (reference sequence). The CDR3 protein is CSARAGLTSGRTSTDTQYF.

CDR3 residues: CASSPPASGDPHKDTQYF. This chain joins TRBV18 and TRBJ2-3; TCRdb's D call, TRBD2, is unchecked because there is no DNA. The CDR3 has 18 amino acids. Germline CDR1 reads KGHSH; CDR2 reads LQKENI. Full variable domain (missing parts from reference TRBV18 and TRBJ2-3): NAGVMQNPRHLVRRRGQEARLRCSPMKGHSHVYWYRQLPEEGLKFMVYLQKENIIDESGMPKERFSAEFPKEGPSILRIQQVVRGDSAAYFCASSPPASGDPHKDTQYFGPGTRLTVL.

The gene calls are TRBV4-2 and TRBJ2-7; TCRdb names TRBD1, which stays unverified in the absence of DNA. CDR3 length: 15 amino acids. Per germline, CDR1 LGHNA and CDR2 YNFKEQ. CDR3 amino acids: CASSRDTDRNYEQYF.